The 8 T cell receptor beta chains below come from one sample, sequenced in a study of beta chain features in type 1 diabetes. Reverse transcribing all isolated RNA meant expressed TCRB transcripts were sequenced. Clones were sequenced by immunoSEQ multiplex PCR, and TCRdb holds only the in-frame ones, with some missing. The data contain 810,000 or so clones, 15% to 20% of them singletons. Sequenced sample: naive CD4+ T cells from blood. The source is a woman under 30 in good health.

The chain employs TRBV4-3 and TRBJ1-4, with D uncertain. In germline, CDR1 is LGHNA, CDR2 YSLEER. The CDR3 loop spans 15 amino acids. Trimming shortened V by 0 bases and J by 7 bases, and 12 bases separated the two germline ends. CDR3 protein: CASSQDRQVLEKLFF. CDR3 DNA: TGCGCCAGCAGCCAAGATAGGCAAGTACTTGAAAAACTGTTTTTT.

The genes are TRBV29-1 and TRBJ2-7, with D possibly being TRBD1 or TRBD2 (5 bases each). CDR1 is SQVTM and CDR2 is ANQGSEA in the germline V gene. CDR3 length: 10 residues. CDR3 sequence: CSGTGGEQYF. The CDR3 bases are TGCAGTGGAACAGGAGGCGAGCAGTACTTC.

Only a few counts were recorded for this clone. The chain uses TRBV5-4 and TRBJ2-1; D is ambiguous. V lost 1 base to trimming and J lost 4 bases, with 9 bases between them. The CDR3 runs to 14 residues. Germline V gene lookup returns CDR1 SGHNT and CDR2 YYREEE (reference sequence). DNA of the CDR3: TGTGCCAGCAGCTTGCCAACGAGATACAATGAGCAGTTCTTC. Protein sequence: CASSLPTRYNEQFF.

This clone was counted only a few times. In nucleotides, the CDR3 is TGTGCCAGCTCACCAGGACCCGTGGGCACAGATACGCAGTATTTT. It codes for CASSPGPVGTDTQYF. This chain joins TRBV18 and TRBJ2-3; the D is unclear. Germline V CDR1 and CDR2: KGHSH, LQKENI. V lost 2 bases and J 1 base, leaving 10 bases between the germline ends. The CDR3 covers 15 residues.

The chain couples TRBV7-9 to TRBJ2-7; 8 bases map to TRBD2. V was pared by 4 bases and J by 4 bases, with 6 bases of the junction left unmatched. CDR3 length: 14 amino acids. Germline V gene lookup returns CDR1 SEHNR and CDR2 FQNEAQ (reference sequence). The chain's CDR3 is CASSYSGSFYEQYF. As DNA, the CDR3 is TGTGCCAGCAGCTACAGCGGGAGTTTTTACGAGCAGTACTTC.

The rearrangement links TRBV7-2 to TRBJ2-5; D unresolved. Germline V gives CDR1 SGHTA, CDR2 FQGNSA. The CDR3 is 11 amino acids. Trimming removed 1 base from V and 7 bases from J, with 4 bases in between. CDR3 protein: CASSLEVTQYF. In nucleotides, the CDR3 is TGTGCCAGCAGCTTAGAGGTGACCCAGTACTTC.

There are a few counts of this clone. V and J are TRBV4-3 and TRBJ2-5, with D possibly being TRBD1 (6 bases). The CDR3 is 14 amino acids. V dropped 0 bases and J dropped 7 bases, with 12 bases sitting between them. Germline assignment: CDR1 LGHNA and CDR2 YSLEER. CDR3 coding DNA: TGCGCCAGCAGCCAAGATCAGGGGCGCAGGACCCAGTACTTC. Its translation: CASSQDQGRRTQYF.

This clone was counted a few times. The CDR3 DNA reads TGCGCCAGCACTAGCGACCCCGTAGGGACCCAGTACTTC. Amino acid sequence: CASTSDPVGTQYF. V gene TRBV5-1 combines with J gene TRBJ2-5, with D maybe TRBD2 (6 bases). The CDR3 sequence is 13 residues long. Trimming shortened V by 6 bases and J by 7 bases, and 16 bases separated the two germline ends. Germline V gene lookup returns CDR1 SGHRS and CDR2 YFSETQ.